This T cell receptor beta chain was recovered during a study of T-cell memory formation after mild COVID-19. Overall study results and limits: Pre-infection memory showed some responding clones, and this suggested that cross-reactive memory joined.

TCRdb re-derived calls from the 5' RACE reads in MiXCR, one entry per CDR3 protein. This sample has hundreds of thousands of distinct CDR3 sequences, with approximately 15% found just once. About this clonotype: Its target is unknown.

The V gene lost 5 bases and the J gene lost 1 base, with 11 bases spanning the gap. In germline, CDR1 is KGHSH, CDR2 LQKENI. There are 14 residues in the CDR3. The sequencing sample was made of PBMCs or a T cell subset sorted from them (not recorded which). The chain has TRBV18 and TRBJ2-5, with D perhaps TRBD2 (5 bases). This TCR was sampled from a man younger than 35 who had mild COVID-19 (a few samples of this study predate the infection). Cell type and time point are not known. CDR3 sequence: CASSATRGQETQYF. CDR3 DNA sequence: TGTGCCAGCTCAGCTACTAGAGGCCAAGAGACCCAGTACTTC.